One TCR beta chain is described in this entry. These data are taken from a study of blood T cell repertoires in COVID-19. Study details: Samples taken during acute and convalescent COVID-19 were collected in the United States, Italy and Spain. The cDNA or gDNA used as material had been derived from T cells, B-cell-depleted T cells, or PBMCs.

In the authors' workflow: From reference gene primer amplification, estimates of nucleated cell counts were derived. Clones were read by immunoSEQ multiplex PCR, and TCRdb kept only the in-frame ones, dropping some. The DNA was the basis for D and trimming; V, J and clone size are from that table. This sample has 280,000 or so clones, with about 83% found just once. Per the germline V gene, CDR1 is SGHTA and CDR2 is FQGTGA. This CDR3 comprises 12 residues. With V trimmed by 5 bases and J by 6 bases, 0 bases remained unmatched. This clonotype was obtained from a woman aged 50 to 60 who had recovered from COVID-19. Sequencing was carried out using peripheral blood. The V call is TRBV7-3, the J call TRBJ1-5, with TRBD1 identical over 8 bases. The DNA of the CDR3 is TGTGCCAGCAGCGACAGGGGTCAGCCCCAGCATTTT. This encodes CASSDRGQPQHF.